Listed below are T cell receptor beta chains from one sample, sequenced in a study of T-cell memory formation after mild COVID-19. TCRdb re-called the 5' RACE reads through MiXCR, storing one row per CDR3 protein. In the table there are approximately 400,000 distinct CDR3 sequences, 24% of which are singletons. Sequences were obtained from PBMCs or a T cell subset sorted from them (not recorded which). The receptors were sampled from an adult woman who had mild COVID-19 (a few samples of this study predate the infection). Cell type and time point are not known. CDR3s include the opening cysteine and the closing phenylalanine or tryptophan. D genes are given only for firm matches. Not every row has a clone size; where given, it reads once, few, many or a size class.

v_call	d_call	clone_size	j_call	cdr3_aa	cdr3_nt
TRBV20-1	.	many	TRBJ2-7	CSASKGEASAYEQYF	TGCAGTGCTAGCAAAGGAGAGGCCTCTGCATACGAGCAGTACTTC
TRBV6-1	.	few	TRBJ2-2	CASSAVKGRTNTGELFF	TGTGCCAGCAGTGCCGTGAAGGGTAGAACGAACACCGGGGAGCTGTTTTTT
TRBV9	TRBD2	.	TRBJ2-7	CASSEEGTRSYEQYF	TGTGCCAGCAGCGAGGAGGGGACTAGGTCGTACGAGCAGTACTTC
TRBV12-3/TRBV12-4	TRBD2	.	TRBJ2-3	CASSRSGSTDTQYF	TGTGCCAGCAGTCGTAGCGGGAGCACAGATACGCAGTATTTT
TRBV24-1	.	many	TRBJ2-1	CATSDFGGYNEQFF	TGTGCCACCAGTGATTTCGGCGGATACAATGAGCAGTTCTTC
TRBV15	.	.	TRBJ2-7	CATSRAWQGENEQYF	TGTGCCACCAGCAGAGCGTGGCAGGGAGAAAACGAGCAGTACTTC
TRBV12-3/TRBV12-4	.	few	TRBJ2-5	CASSLSPRDQETQYF	TGTGCCAGCAGTTTATCCCCGAGGGACCAGGAGACCCAGTACTTC
TRBV20-1	.	few	TRBJ2-2	CSARDDRGLYTGELFF	TGCAGTGCTAGAGATGATCGGGGACTGTACACCGGGGAGCTGTTTTTT
TRBV18	.	.	TRBJ1-6	CASSSRWEANSPLHF	TGTGCCAGCTCATCAAGGTGGGAGGCTAATTCACCCCTCCACTTT
TRBV5-1	.	few	TRBJ1-6	CASTGGAASYNSPLHF	TGCGCCAGCACAGGAGGAGCAGCCTCCTATAATTCACCCCTCCACTTT
TRBV7-8	TRBD2	.	TRBJ2-7	CASRLARLAGGPDEQYF	TGTGCCAGCAGGCTCGCACGACTAGCGGGGGGGCCGGACGAGCAGTACTTC
TRBV24-1	TRBD2	.	TRBJ2-7	CATSVTAGARQYF	TGTGCCACCAGTGTTACAGCGGGAGCTCGGCAGTACTTC
TRBV10-2	TRBD2	.	TRBJ2-3	CASGTSGGDTQYF	TGCGCCAGCGGGACTAGCGGGGGAGATACGCAGTATTTT
TRBV6-1	.	once	TRBJ1-2	CASRGMWGDGYTF	TGTGCCAGCAGGGGCATGTGGGGGGATGGCTACACCTTC
TRBV4-3	.	.	TRBJ1-1	CASSQDEGDTEAFF	TGCGCCAGCAGCCAAGATGAAGGGGACACTGAAGCTTTCTTT
TRBV9	.	.	TRBJ1-1	CASSVSGTNNEAFF	TGTGCCAGCAGCGTATCCGGGACAAACAATGAAGCTTTCTTT
TRBV5-1	.	.	TRBJ1-1	CASSTGQTNTEAFF	TGCGCCAGCAGCACCGGACAGACGAACACTGAAGCTTTCTTT
TRBV11-1	.	.	TRBJ2-7	CASSLGLWAGTHYEQYF	TGTGCCAGCAGCTTAGGTCTTTGGGCTGGGACACACTACGAGCAGTACTTC
TRBV3-1	TRBD2	few	TRBJ2-7	CASSQGLAGPYEQYF	TGTGCCAGCAGCCAAGGGCTAGCGGGCCCCTACGAGCAGTACTTC
TRBV3-1	.	.	TRBJ1-1	CASSQEVEGSTEAFF	TGTGCCAGCAGCCAAGAGGTCGAGGGGAGCACTGAAGCTTTCTTT
TRBV9	.	.	TRBJ1-1	CASSDYRSEAFF	TGTGCCAGCAGCGATTACAGGTCTGAAGCTTTCTTT
TRBV25-1	.	.	TRBJ2-5	CASSEYETQYF	TGTGCCAGCAGTGAATACGAGACCCAGTACTTC
TRBV9	TRBD2	.	TRBJ2-7	CASSVAPTSGRHGEQYF	TGTGCCAGCAGCGTCGCCCCGACTAGCGGGAGACATGGCGAGCAGTACTTC
TRBV20-1	.	.	TRBJ2-7	CSAPKPHEQYF	TGCAGTGCTCCTAAGCCCCACGAGCAGTACTTC
TRBV25-1	.	few	TRBJ1-5	CASSEGLEPQHF	TGTGCCAGCAGCGAAGGGTTGGAGCCCCAGCATTTT
TRBV29-1	TRBD1	.	TRBJ2-5	CSVTTGAGETQYF	TGCAGCGTTACGACAGGGGCTGGAGAGACCCAGTACTTC
TRBV29-1	.	many	TRBJ2-3	CSVRRDMADTQYF	TGCAGCGTTCGGCGGGACATGGCAGATACGCAGTATTTT
TRBV7-8	TRBD2	.	TRBJ2-1	CASSPSGMSSWSYEQFF	TGTGCCAGCAGCCCTAGCGGTATGAGCTCCTGGTCGTATGAGCAGTTCTTC
TRBV19	.	few	TRBJ1-1	CASSTGPWGAAFF	TGTGCCAGTTCCACAGGGCCCTGGGGGGCTGCTTTCTTT
TRBV21-1	.	.	TRBJ2-5	CASSKDGGQETQYF	TGTGCCAGCAGCAAAGACGGGGGGCAAGAGACCCAGTACTTC
TRBV7-9	.	many	TRBJ1-2	CASSLKADYGYTF	TGTGCCAGCAGCTTAAAGGCAGACTATGGCTACACCTTC
TRBV27	TRBD2	few	TRBJ2-4	CASRTPGGIQYF	TGTGCCAGCAGAACCCCGGGAGGCATTCAGTACTTC
TRBV2	TRBD1	few	TRBJ2-7	CASRDRTYEQYF	TGTGCCAGCCGGGACAGGACCTACGAGCAGTACTTC
TRBV5-1	TRBD1	few	TRBJ2-2	CASSRDSKTGELFF	TGCGCCAGCAGCCGGGACAGCAAGACCGGGGAGCTGTTTTTT
TRBV5-1	TRBD1	few	TRBJ1-2	CASSLGDRNYGYTF	TGCGCCAGCAGCTTGGGGGACAGGAACTATGGCTACACCTTC
TRBV20-1	.	few	TRBJ2-7	CSAGTQGREQYF	TGCAGTGCTGGGACGCAAGGGCGCGAGCAGTACTTC